This T cell receptor beta chain emerged from a study of blood T cell repertoires in COVID-19. Study context: From the United States, Italy and Spain came samples of acute and convalescent COVID-19. T cells, B-cell-depleted T cells, or PBMCs provided the cDNA or gDNA that served as material.

Original processing notes: Amplifying reference gene primers gave estimates of nucleated cell counts. Assay: immunoSEQ multiplex PCR; the TCRdb copy retains only in-frame clones and omits some. V, J and clone size reflect that table, while D and trimming were determined from the DNA. The repertoire holds some 80,000 clones, with roughly 87% as singletons. The CDR3 sequence is 13 residues long. Germline lookup yields CDR1 SGHNT and CDR2 YYREEE (reference sequence). V lost 4 bases and J 8 bases, leaving 12 bases between the germline ends. This TCR derives from an elderly man with acute or convalescent COVID-19. This sequence joins TRBV5-4 and TRBJ1-4; D is possibly TRBD1 (6 bases). Sequenced sample: peripheral blood. The CDR3, as DNA: TGTGCCAGCAGCCCACAGGGCGGCGAAAAACTGTTTTTT. Protein: CASSPQGGEKLFF.